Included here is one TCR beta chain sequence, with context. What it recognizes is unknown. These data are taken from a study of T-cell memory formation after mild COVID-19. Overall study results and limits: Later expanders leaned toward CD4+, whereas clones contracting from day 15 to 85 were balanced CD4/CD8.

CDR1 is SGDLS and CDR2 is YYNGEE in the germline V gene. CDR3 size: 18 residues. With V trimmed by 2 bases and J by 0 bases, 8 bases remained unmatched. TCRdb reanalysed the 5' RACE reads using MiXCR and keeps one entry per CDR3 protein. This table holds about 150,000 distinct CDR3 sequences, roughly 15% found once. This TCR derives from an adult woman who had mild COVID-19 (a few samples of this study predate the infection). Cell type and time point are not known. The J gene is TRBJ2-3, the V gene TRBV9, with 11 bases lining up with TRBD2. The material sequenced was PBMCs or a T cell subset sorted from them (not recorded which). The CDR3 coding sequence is TGTGCCAGCAGCGTGGGGACTAGCGGTTTTAAGAGCACAGATACGCAGTATTTT. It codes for CASSVGTSGFKSTDTQYF.